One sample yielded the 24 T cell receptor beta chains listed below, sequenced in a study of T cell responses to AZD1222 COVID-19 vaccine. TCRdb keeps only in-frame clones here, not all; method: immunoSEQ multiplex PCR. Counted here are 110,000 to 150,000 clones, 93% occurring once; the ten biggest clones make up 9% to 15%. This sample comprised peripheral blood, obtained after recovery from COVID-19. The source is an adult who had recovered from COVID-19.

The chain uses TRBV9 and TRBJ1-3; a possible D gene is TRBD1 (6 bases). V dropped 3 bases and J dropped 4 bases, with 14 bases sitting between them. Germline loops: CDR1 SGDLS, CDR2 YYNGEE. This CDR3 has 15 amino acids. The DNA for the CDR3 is TGTGCCAGCAGCGCCCTACCAGGGGCGGGAAACACCATATATTTT. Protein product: CASSALPGAGNTIYF. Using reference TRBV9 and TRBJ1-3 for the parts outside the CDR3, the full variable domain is DSGVTQTPKHLITATGQRVTLRCSPRSGDLSVYWYQQSLDQGLQFLIQYYNGEERAKGNILERFSAQQFPDLHSELNLSSLELGDSALYFCASSALPGAGNTIYFGEGSWLTVV.

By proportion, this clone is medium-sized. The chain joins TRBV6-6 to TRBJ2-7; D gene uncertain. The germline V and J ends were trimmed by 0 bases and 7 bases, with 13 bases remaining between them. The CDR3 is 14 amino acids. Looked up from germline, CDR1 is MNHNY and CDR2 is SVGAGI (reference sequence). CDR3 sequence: CASSYSAETGEQYF. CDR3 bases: TGTGCCAGCAGTTACTCGGCCGAGACCGGGGAGCAGTACTTC.

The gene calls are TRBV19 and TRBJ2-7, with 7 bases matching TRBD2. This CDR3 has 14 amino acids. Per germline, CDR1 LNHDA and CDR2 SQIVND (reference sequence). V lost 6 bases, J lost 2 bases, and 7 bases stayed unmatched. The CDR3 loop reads CASRTSETAYEQYF. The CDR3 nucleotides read TGTGCCAGTAGAACTAGCGAGACAGCCTACGAGCAGTACTTC.

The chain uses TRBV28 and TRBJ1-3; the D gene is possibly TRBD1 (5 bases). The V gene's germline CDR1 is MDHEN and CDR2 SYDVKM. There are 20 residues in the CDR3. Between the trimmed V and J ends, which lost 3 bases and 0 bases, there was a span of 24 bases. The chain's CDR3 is CASSLSWVSSGRLSGNTIYF. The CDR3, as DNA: TGTGCCAGCAGTTTGAGTTGGGTTTCTTCGGGACGTCTCTCTGGAAACACCATATATTTT.

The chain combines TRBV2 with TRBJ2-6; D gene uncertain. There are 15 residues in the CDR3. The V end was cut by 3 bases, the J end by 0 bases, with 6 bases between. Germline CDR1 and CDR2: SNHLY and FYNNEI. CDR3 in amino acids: CASSERSSGANVLTF. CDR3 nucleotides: TGTGCCAGCAGTGAGCGCTCCTCTGGGGCCAACGTCCTGACTTTC.

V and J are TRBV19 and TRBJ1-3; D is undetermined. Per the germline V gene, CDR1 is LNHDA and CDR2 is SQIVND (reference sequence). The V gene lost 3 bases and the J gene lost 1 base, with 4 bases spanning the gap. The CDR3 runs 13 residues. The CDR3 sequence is CASSIRSGNTIYF. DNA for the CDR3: TGTGCCAGTAGTATTCGGTCTGGAAACACCATATATTTT. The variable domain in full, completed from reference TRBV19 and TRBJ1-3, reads DGGITQSPKYLFRKEGQNVTLSCEQNLNHDAMYWYRQDPGQGLRLIYYSQIVNDFQKGDIAEGYSVSREKKESFPLTVTSAQKNPTAFYLCASSIRSGNTIYFGEGSWLTVV.

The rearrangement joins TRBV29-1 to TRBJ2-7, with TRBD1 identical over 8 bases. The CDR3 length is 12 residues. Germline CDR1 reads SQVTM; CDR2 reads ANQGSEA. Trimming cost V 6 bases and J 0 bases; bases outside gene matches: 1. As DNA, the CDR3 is TGCAGCGTGACAGGGGCCTCCTACGAGCAGTACTTC. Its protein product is CSVTGASYEQYF.

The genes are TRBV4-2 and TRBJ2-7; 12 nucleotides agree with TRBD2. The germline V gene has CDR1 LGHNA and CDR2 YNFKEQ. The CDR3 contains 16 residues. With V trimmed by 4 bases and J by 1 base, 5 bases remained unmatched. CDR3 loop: CASSPLTSGRSYEQYF. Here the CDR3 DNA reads TGTGCCAGCAGCCCGCTGACTAGCGGGAGATCCTACGAGCAGTACTTC.

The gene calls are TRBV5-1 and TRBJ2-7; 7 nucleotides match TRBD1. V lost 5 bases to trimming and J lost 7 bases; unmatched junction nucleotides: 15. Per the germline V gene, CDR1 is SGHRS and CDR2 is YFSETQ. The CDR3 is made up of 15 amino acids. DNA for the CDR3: TGCGCCAGCAGAACCGGGACAGTGGGAAATGGGGAGCAGTACTTC. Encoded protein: CASRTGTVGNGEQYF. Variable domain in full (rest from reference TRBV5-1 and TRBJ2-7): KAGVTQTPRYLIKTRGQQVTLSCSPISGHRSVSWYQQTPGQGLQFLFEYFSETQRNKGNFPGRFSGRQFSNSRSEMNVSTLELGDSALYLCASRTGTVGNGEQYFGPGTRLTVT.

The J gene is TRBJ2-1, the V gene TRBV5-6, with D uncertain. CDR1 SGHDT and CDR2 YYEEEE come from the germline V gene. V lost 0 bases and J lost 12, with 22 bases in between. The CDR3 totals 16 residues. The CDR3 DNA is TGTGCCAGCAGCTTGGGACTCCCTGACGCTACAATGAGGCAGTTCTTC. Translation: CASSLGLPDATMRQFF.

CDR3 in amino acids: CASSQESIDTEAFF. The CDR3 nucleotides are TGTGCCAGCAGCCAAGAGTCGATAGACACTGAAGCTTTCTTT. The chain employs TRBV3-1 (or the pseudogene TRBV3-2) and TRBJ1-1, with unresolved D. Germline V gene lookup returns CDR1 LGHDT and CDR2 YNNKEL (reference sequence). Trimming pared 0 bases from V and 3 bases from J, leaving 8 bases between. There are 14 residues in the CDR3.

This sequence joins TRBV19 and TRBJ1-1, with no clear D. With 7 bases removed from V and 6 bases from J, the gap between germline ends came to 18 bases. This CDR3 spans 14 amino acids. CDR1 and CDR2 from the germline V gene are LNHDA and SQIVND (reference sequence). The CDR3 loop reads CASIYPGRSPEAFF. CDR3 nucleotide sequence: TGTGCCAGTATCTATCCGGGAAGGTCCCCTGAAGCTTTCTTT.

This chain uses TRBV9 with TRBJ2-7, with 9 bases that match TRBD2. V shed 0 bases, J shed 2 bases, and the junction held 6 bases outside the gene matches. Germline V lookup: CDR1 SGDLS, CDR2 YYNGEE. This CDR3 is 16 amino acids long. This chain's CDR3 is CASSVGGLAGTYEQYF. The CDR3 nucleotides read TGTGCCAGCAGCGTAGGAGGGCTAGCGGGGACCTACGAGCAGTACTTC.

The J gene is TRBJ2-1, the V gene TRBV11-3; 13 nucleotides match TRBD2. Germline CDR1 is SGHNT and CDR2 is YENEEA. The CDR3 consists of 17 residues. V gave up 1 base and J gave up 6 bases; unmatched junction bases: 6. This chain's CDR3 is CASSLGTSGSVLNEQFF. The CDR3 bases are TGTGCCAGCAGCTTAGGGACTAGCGGGAGTGTCCTCAATGAGCAGTTCTTC.

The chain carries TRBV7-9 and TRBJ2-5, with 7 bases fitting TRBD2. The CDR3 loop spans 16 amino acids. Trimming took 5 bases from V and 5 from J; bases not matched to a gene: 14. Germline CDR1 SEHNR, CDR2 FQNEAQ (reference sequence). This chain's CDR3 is CASSPQVSGVWETQYF. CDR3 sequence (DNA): TGTGCCAGCAGCCCCCAAGTAAGCGGGGTTTGGGAGACCCAGTACTTC.

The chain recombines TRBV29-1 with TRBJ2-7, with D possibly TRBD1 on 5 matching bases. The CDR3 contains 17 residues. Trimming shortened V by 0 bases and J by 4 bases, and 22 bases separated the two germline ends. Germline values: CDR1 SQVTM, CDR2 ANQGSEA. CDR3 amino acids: CSVEDTGKGHTAYEQYF. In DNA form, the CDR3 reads TGCAGCGTTGAAGATACGGGTAAAGGACATACGGCTTACGAGCAGTACTTC.

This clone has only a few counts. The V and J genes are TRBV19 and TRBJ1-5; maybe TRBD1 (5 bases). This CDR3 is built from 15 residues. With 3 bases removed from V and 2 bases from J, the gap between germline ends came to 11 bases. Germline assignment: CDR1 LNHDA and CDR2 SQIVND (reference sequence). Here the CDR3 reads CASSMRGIGNQPQHF. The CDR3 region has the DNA TGTGCCAGTAGTATGCGGGGCATTGGCAATCAGCCCCAGCATTTT.

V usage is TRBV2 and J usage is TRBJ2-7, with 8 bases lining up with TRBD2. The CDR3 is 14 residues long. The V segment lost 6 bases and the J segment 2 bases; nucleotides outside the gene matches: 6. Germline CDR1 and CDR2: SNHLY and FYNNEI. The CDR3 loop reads CASRQMTSAYEQYF. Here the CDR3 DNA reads TGTGCCAGCAGACAGATGACTAGCGCCTACGAGCAGTACTTC.

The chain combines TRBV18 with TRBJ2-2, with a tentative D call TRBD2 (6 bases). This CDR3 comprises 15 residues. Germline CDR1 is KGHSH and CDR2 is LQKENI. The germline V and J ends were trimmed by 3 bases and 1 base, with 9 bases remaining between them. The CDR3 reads CASSPERVNTGELFF. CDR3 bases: TGTGCCAGCTCACCTGAGCGGGTGAACACCGGGGAGCTGTTTTTT.

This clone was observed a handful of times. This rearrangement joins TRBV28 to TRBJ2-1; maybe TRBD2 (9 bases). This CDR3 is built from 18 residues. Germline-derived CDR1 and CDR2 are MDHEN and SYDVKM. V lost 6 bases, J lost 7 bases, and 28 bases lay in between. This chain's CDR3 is CASSLRGRLLAGRNEQFF. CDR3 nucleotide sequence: TGTGCCAGCAGCCTCAGGGGGCGCCTACTAGCGGGTCGGAATGAGCAGTTCTTC.

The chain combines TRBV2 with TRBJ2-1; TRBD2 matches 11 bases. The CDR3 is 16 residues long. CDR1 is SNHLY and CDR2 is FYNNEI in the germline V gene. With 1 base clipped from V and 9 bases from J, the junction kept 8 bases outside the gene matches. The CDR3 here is CASSEVFSGREGEQFF. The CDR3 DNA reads TGTGCCAGCAGTGAAGTATTTAGCGGGAGGGAGGGTGAGCAGTTCTTC.

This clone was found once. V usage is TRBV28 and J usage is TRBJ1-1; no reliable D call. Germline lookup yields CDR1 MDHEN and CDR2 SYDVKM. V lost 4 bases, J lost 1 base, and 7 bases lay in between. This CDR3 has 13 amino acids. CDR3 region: CASSSWGNTEAFF. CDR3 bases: TGTGCCAGCAGTTCTTGGGGGAACACTGAAGCTTTCTTT. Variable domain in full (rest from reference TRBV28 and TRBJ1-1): DVKVTQSSRYLVKRTGEKVFLECVQDMDHENMFWYRQDPGLGLRLIYFSYDVKMKEKGDIPEGYSVSREKKERFSLILESASTNQTSMYLCASSSWGNTEAFFGQGTRLTVV.

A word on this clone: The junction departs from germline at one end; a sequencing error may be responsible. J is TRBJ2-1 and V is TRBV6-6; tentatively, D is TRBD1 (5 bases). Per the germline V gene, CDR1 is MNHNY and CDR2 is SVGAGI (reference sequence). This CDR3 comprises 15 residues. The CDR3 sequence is CASSYDRYSSNEQFF. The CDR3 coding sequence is TGTGCCAGCAGTTATGACAGATATTCCTCCAATGAGCAGTTCTTC.

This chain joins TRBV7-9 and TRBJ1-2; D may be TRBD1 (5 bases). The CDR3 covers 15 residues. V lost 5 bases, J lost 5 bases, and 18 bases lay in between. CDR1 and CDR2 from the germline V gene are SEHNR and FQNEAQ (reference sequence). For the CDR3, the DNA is TGTGCCAGCAGCGCACTCCGGGACGCCGATTATGGCTACACCTTC. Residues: CASSALRDADYGYTF.